The rows below give T cell receptor beta chains drawn from one sample of a study of blood T cell repertoires in COVID-19. Sequencing was performed with immunoSEQ multiplex PCR; in TCRdb, only in-frame clones are kept and a portion is missing. This table holds roughly 200,000 clones, approximately 83% found once. Sequences were obtained from peripheral blood. The receptor source for this set is a human donor with active or convalescent COVID-19. The donor label of this sample is uncertain. The CDR3 runs from the conserved cysteine through the conserved F or W. Each record gives: CDR3 protein, CDR3 DNA, D gene, J gene, clone size, V gene. A D gene is named only where the DNA matches it firmly. Expanded clones are given a class, and other clones once, few, many or no size at all.

CDR3aa: CATRQARDYEQYF
CDR3nt: TGTGCCACCCGACAGGCCAGAGACTACGAGCAGTACTTC
d_gene: NA
j_gene: TRBJ2-7
abundance: NA
v_gene: TRBV15

CDR3aa: CASSLVLGPGAKHEQFF
CDR3nt: TGTGCCAGCAGTTTGGTATTGGGGCCAGGGGCTAAACATGAGCAGTTCTTC
d_gene: NA
j_gene: TRBJ2-1
abundance: NA
v_gene: TRBV27

CDR3aa: CAWNRGSTQYF
CDR3nt: TGTGCCTGGAACAGGGGGAGTACGCAGTATTTT
d_gene: TRBD1
j_gene: TRBJ2-3
abundance: NA
v_gene: TRBV30

CDR3aa: CASSPSGYEQYF
CDR3nt: TGTGCCAGCAGTCCTTCAGGTTACGAGCAGTACTTC
d_gene: NA
j_gene: TRBJ2-7
abundance: NA
v_gene: TRBV27

CDR3aa: CASSLRDTEAFF
CDR3nt: TGCGCCAGCAGCTTGCGGGACACTGAAGCTTTCTTT
d_gene: NA
j_gene: TRBJ1-1
abundance: few
v_gene: TRBV5-1

CDR3aa: CASSPTGLETQYF
CDR3nt: TGTGCCAGCAGCCCTACAGGGTTGGAGACCCAGTACTTC
d_gene: NA
j_gene: TRBJ2-5
abundance: once
v_gene: TRBV6-2/TRBV6-3

CDR3aa: CSVESGLNTEAFF
CDR3nt: TGCAGCGTTGAATCTGGCTTGAACACTGAAGCTTTCTTT
d_gene: NA
j_gene: TRBJ1-1
abundance: NA
v_gene: TRBV29-1

CDR3aa: CASSSPTTSGGSYEQYF
CDR3nt: TGTGCCAGCAGCTCACCAACGACTAGCGGGGGGTCCTACGAGCAGTACTTC
d_gene: TRBD2
j_gene: TRBJ2-7
abundance: NA
v_gene: TRBV11-3

CDR3aa: CASTSDGVETQYF
CDR3nt: TGTGCCAGCACCTCTGACGGGGTAGAGACCCAGTACTTC
d_gene: NA
j_gene: TRBJ2-5
abundance: NA
v_gene: TRBV6-5

CDR3aa: CASSLAVVNTEAFF
CDR3nt: TGCGCCAGCAGCTTGGCCGTAGTGAACACTGAAGCTTTCTTT
d_gene: NA
j_gene: TRBJ1-1
abundance: NA
v_gene: TRBV5-1

CDR3aa: CASRYRGGSYEQYF
CDR3nt: TGTGCCAGCAGATACAGGGGGGGCTCCTACGAGCAGTACTTC
d_gene: NA
j_gene: TRBJ2-7
abundance: NA
v_gene: TRBV6-5

CDR3aa: CASSRTGQPTLNYGYTF
CDR3nt: TGTGCCAGCAGCCGAACGGGACAGCCTACCCTTAACTATGGCTACACCTTC
d_gene: TRBD1
j_gene: TRBJ1-2
abundance: NA
v_gene: TRBV5-6

CDR3aa: CASSFGIQNGYTF
CDR3nt: TGTGCCAGCAGTTTTGGTATCCAGAATGGCTACACCTTC
d_gene: NA
j_gene: TRBJ1-2
abundance: NA
v_gene: TRBV28

CDR3aa: CASSATGTLMNTEAFF
CDR3nt: TGTGCCAGTAGTGCGACAGGAACCCTCATGAACACTGAAGCTTTCTTT
d_gene: NA
j_gene: TRBJ1-1
abundance: NA
v_gene: TRBV19

CDR3aa: CASSNGPFAGVSSYEQYF
CDR3nt: TGTGCCAGCAGCAACGGTCCATTCGCGGGAGTCAGCTCCTACGAGCAGTACTTC
d_gene: NA
j_gene: TRBJ2-7
abundance: NA
v_gene: TRBV21-1

CDR3aa: CASSPRGQGNTGELFF
CDR3nt: TGTGCCAGCAGCCCAAGGGGACAGGGGAACACCGGGGAGCTGTTTTTT
d_gene: TRBD1
j_gene: TRBJ2-2
abundance: NA
v_gene: TRBV7-9

CDR3aa: CASRKMASAAYQETQYF
CDR3nt: TGTGCCAGTAGGAAAATGGCTAGCGCGGCGTACCAAGAGACCCAGTACTTC
d_gene: NA
j_gene: TRBJ2-5
abundance: NA
v_gene: TRBV19

CDR3aa: CASSLDGLTFQETQYF
CDR3nt: TGTGCCAGCAGCTTGGATGGACTGACGTTCCAAGAGACCCAGTACTTC
d_gene: NA
j_gene: TRBJ2-5
abundance: NA
v_gene: TRBV5-6

CDR3aa: CASSRQGTKALGSGANVLTF
CDR3nt: TGTGCCAGCAGCAGACAGGGGACAAAGGCCCTGGGGTCTGGGGCCAACGTCCTGACTTTC
d_gene: NA
j_gene: TRBJ2-6
abundance: NA
v_gene: TRBV21-1

CDR3aa: CASSRAGASSYEQYF
CDR3nt: TGTGCCAGCAGCAGGGCGGGGGCAAGCTCCTACGAGCAGTACTTC
d_gene: NA
j_gene: TRBJ2-7
abundance: NA
v_gene: TRBV5-4

CDR3aa: CASIRTGEMDEAFF
CDR3nt: TGTGCCAGCATTAGGACAGGGGAAATGGATGAAGCTTTCTTT
d_gene: TRBD1
j_gene: TRBJ1-1
abundance: NA
v_gene: TRBV6-6

CDR3aa: CASSYLDSPLHF
CDR3nt: TGTGCCAGCAGTTACCTCGATTCACCCCTCCACTTT
d_gene: NA
j_gene: TRBJ1-6
abundance: NA
v_gene: TRBV6-5

CDR3aa: CASSLAQPGQGFLTGNTIYF
CDR3nt: TGTGCCAGCAGTTTGGCTCAACCGGGACAGGGTTTCTTAACAGGAAACACCATATATTTT
d_gene: TRBD1
j_gene: TRBJ1-3
abundance: NA
v_gene: TRBV7-8

CDR3aa: CASPSLGELFF
CDR3nt: TGTGCCAGCCCCTCCCTGGGGGAGCTGTTTTTT
d_gene: NA
j_gene: TRBJ2-2
abundance: NA
v_gene: TRBV12-3/TRBV12-4

CDR3aa: CASTPGQGAVALNQPQHF
CDR3nt: TGTGCCAGCACCCCGGGACAGGGGGCCGTTGCCCTTAATCAGCCCCAGCATTTT
d_gene: TRBD1
j_gene: TRBJ1-5
abundance: NA
v_gene: TRBV2

CDR3aa: CASSPTIARQPQHF
CDR3nt: TGTGCCAGCAGTCCTACAATTGCCAGGCAGCCCCAGCATTTT
d_gene: NA
j_gene: TRBJ1-5
abundance: NA
v_gene: TRBV28

CDR3aa: CAWSVLSGGANQPQHF
CDR3nt: TGTGCCTGGAGTGTACTGTCAGGAGGGGCCAATCAGCCCCAGCATTTT
d_gene: NA
j_gene: TRBJ1-5
abundance: NA
v_gene: TRBV30

CDR3aa: CASSPKTGGDEQFF
CDR3nt: TGTGCCAGCTCACCAAAGACAGGGGGAGATGAGCAGTTCTTC
d_gene: TRBD1
j_gene: TRBJ2-1
abundance: NA
v_gene: TRBV18

CDR3aa: CASSLGQDNSPLHF
CDR3nt: TGTGCCAGCAGTTTAGGACAGGATAATTCACCCCTCCACTTT
d_gene: TRBD1
j_gene: TRBJ1-6
abundance: NA
v_gene: TRBV28

CDR3aa: CASSPLPDGNYGYTF
CDR3nt: TGTGCCAGCTCACCGCTTCCTGACGGGAACTATGGCTACACCTTC
d_gene: NA
j_gene: TRBJ1-2
abundance: NA
v_gene: TRBV18

CDR3aa: CAIRGTSGGTDTQYF
CDR3nt: TGTGCCATCAGGGGGACTAGCGGGGGCACAGATACGCAGTATTTT
d_gene: TRBD2
j_gene: TRBJ2-3
abundance: NA
v_gene: TRBV10-3